This T cell receptor (beta chain) was captured by sequencing in a study of T cell repertoires in cytomegalovirus infection. Overall study: Researchers turned to recently identified HLA-C-restricted CMV epitopes as well as well-studied HLA-B-restricted ones. Matching HLA type, along with CMV infection, was indicated by public TCR beta signatures.

TCRdb processed the reads anew with MiXCR; each CDR3 protein has one entry. The top ten hold around an eighth of the sample, which has around 900,000 distinct CDR3 sequences, 31% seen once. A word on this clonotype: Its antigen is still unknown.

Study-wide points: Carriers of CMV and the relevant HLA type were discriminated by public TCR beta frequency.

Germline CDR1 is SGHTS and CDR2 is YDEGEE. V lost 5 bases to trimming and J lost 0 bases, with 18 bases between them. The CDR3 has 18 residues. The specimen comprised cultured CD8+ T cells from PBMCs, sampled from culture after CMV antigen stimulation. The gene calls are TRBV5-8 and TRBJ1-6; weak D call: TRBD1 (6 bases). This TCR was sampled from a human donor in good health (CMV status not recorded). Some clones in this sample may be carry-over from other donors' samples. The CDR3 reads CASRLPGHLSSYNSPLHF. The CDR3 DNA reads as TGTGCCAGCAGGTTACCGGGACACCTTAGCTCCTATAATTCACCCCTCCACTTT.